This is a list of T cell receptor beta chains from one sample in a study of shared clonotypes between healthy human individuals. Here immunoSEQ multiplex PCR was the method, and the copy in TCRdb shows in-frame clones only, minus some. The sample consists of a few million clones, 90% to 95% of them appearing once. The specimen was naive CD4+ T cells sorted from blood. The receptors stem from a man in his late teens or twenties in good health. Each CDR3 is given with its conserved first and last residue. The D gene is left open where the match is weak.

J: TRBJ2-1
D: NA
V: TRBV4-1
DNA: TGCGCCAGCAGTCAAGTTCGGTACAATGAGCAGTTCTTC
CDR3: CASSQVRYNEQFF

J: TRBJ2-3
D: NA
V: TRBV7-9
DNA: TGTGCCAGCAGTAATTGGGGCGGGGCTGCAGATACGCAGTATTTT
CDR3: CASSNWGGAADTQYF

J: TRBJ2-1
D: NA
V: TRBV4-3
DNA: TGCGCCAGCAGCCCTCGACGGGACCGGGCTGATGCTGAGCAGTTCTTC
CDR3: CASSPRRDRADAEQFF

J: TRBJ1-6
D: NA
V: TRBV28
DNA: TGTGCCAGCAGGCCGGGACGCGTTTCACCCCTCCACTTT
CDR3: CASRPGRVSPLHF

J: TRBJ1-4
D: NA
V: TRBV5-1
DNA: TGCGCCAGCAGCTTGGGTGGGGGTAATGAAAAACTGTTTTTT
CDR3: CASSLGGGNEKLFF

J: TRBJ1-2
D: NA
V: TRBV29-1
DNA: TGCAGCGTTGCCTCCAGGTTGGCCCTGGGCTACACCTTC
CDR3: CSVASRLALGYTF

J: TRBJ1-6
D: NA
V: TRBV5-4
DNA: TGTGCCAGCAGCATCCCGGGCTCCACGGGCGGTTCACCCCTCCACTTT
CDR3: CASSIPGSTGGSPLHF

J: TRBJ2-7
D: TRBD2
V: TRBV10-3
DNA: TGTGCCACCTGGGGGGGAGGCACCTACGAGCAGTACTTC
CDR3: CATWGGGTYEQYF

J: TRBJ1-2
D: NA
V: TRBV11-1
DNA: TGTGCCAGCAGTCAAGGACAGCTTAGCTATGGCTACACCTTC
CDR3: CASSQGQLSYGYTF

J: TRBJ2-2
D: NA
V: TRBV5-1
DNA: TGCGCCAGCAGCTTAAGGGGGGATACTAACACCGGGGAGCTGTTTTTT
CDR3: CASSLRGDTNTGELFF

J: TRBJ2-7
D: NA
V: TRBV5-4
DNA: TGTGCCAGCAGCTCTTCTTCGGAGCAGTACTTC
CDR3: CASSSSSEQYF

J: TRBJ2-7
D: TRBD2
V: TRBV7-9
DNA: TGTGCCAGCAGCTCACGGGACCCCGGGCCACGGACTAGCGGGAATGAGCAGTACTTC
CDR3: CASSSRDPGPRTSGNEQYF

J: TRBJ1-1
D: NA
V: TRBV6-1
DNA: TGTGCCAGCATTCTAATCCAGGGGAACACTGAAGCTTTCTTT
CDR3: CASILIQGNTEAFF